Detailed here is one T cell receptor beta chain. How the authors handled the data: Estimated nucleated cell counts came from reference gene primer amplification. The assay was immunoSEQ multiplex PCR, and TCRdb's table has in-frame clones only and misses some. For V, J and clone size, that table is used; D and trimming come from the DNA. The table records approximately 410,000 clones, around 86% of them present only once. The sample belongs to a study of blood T cell repertoires in COVID-19. About the research overall: Material from acute and convalescent COVID-19 was sourced from the United States, Italy and Spain. T cells, B-cell-depleted T cells, or PBMCs supplied cDNA or gDNA.

V lost 1 base and J lost 0, with 6 bases in between. This CDR3 region has 14 residues. Germline V gene lookup returns CDR1 SGHAT and CDR2 FQNNGV. This chain connects TRBV11-2 to TRBJ1-1, with D perhaps matching TRBD1 (5 bases). The clonotype comes from a young woman with active or convalescent COVID-19. The sequenced sample consisted of peripheral blood. CDR3 protein: CASSLGGMNTEAFF. In DNA form, the CDR3 reads TGTGCCAGCAGCTTAGGGGGCATGAACACTGAAGCTTTCTTT.